This T cell receptor beta chain was profiled in a study of OX40 agonist ivuxolimab in advanced cancers. Background on the study: People who had prior anti-PD-1, anti-PD-L1 or anti-CTLA-4 therapy could take part, and about 37% had some.

In germline, CDR1 is WSHSY, CDR2 SAAADI. Trimming stripped 6 bases from V and 2 bases from J, with 11 bases between. The CDR3 is 13 residues long. Sequencing was performed with immunoSEQ multiplex PCR; in TCRdb, only in-frame clones are kept and a portion is missing. This sample has 92,000 or so clones, with around 89% found just once. This chain connects TRBV10-2 to TRBJ2-7; D is undetermined. This TCR was sampled from an adult with an advanced solid tumor such as melanoma, head and neck, liver or kidney cancer. The material sequenced was CD4+ or CD8+ T cells sorted from blood, taken in a trial of the OX40 agonist ivuxolimab. This chain's CDR3 is CASSSPPTYEQYF. CDR3 nucleotide sequence: TGCGCCAGCAGCTCCCCACCAACCTACGAGCAGTACTTC.